This note documents a single T cell receptor beta chain sequence. This CDR3 has 13 amino acids. Trimming removed 5 bases from V and 2 bases from J, with 6 bases in between. The germline V gene has CDR1 SGHTA and CDR2 FQGTGA. Enrolled during active infection, Seattle patients were then followed longitudinally. This record comes from a study of blood T cell repertoires in COVID-19. Background on the study: Samples taken during acute and convalescent COVID-19 were collected in the United States, Italy and Spain. Sample material is recorded as cDNA or gDNA derived from T cells, B-cell-depleted T cells, or PBMCs.

How the authors handled the data: Estimation of nucleated cell counts was performed using reference gene primer amplification. This table comes from immunoSEQ multiplex PCR, and its TCRdb copy is limited to in-frame clones, with some not included. V, J and clone size are taken as reported in that table, and D and trimming were inferred from the DNA itself. The sample includes about 160,000 clones, approximately 86% of them seen just once. V and J are TRBV7-3 and TRBJ2-2; D call uncertain. The sequence was obtained from a woman aged 40 to 50 with COVID-19, enrolled during active disease. The source material was peripheral blood. CDR3 coding DNA: TGTGCCAGCAGCCCCTTCAACACCGGGGAGCTGTTTTTT. Translating it yields CASSPFNTGELFF.